The present T cell receptor beta chain was sequenced within a study of long-term antiretroviral therapy in people with HIV. Study results and caveats: Dominating the repertoire at all time points were the clones that expanded before ART.

The immunoSEQ assay was v3.0, run at survey level. Repertoires were generated with immunoSEQ multiplex PCR, while TCRdb's copy carries only in-frame clones and drops some. The profile shows about 40,000 clones, more than 70% of them singletons. This CDR3 is 11 amino acids long. From germline, CDR1 is MNHNY and CDR2 SVGAGI (reference sequence). V lost 8 bases to trimming and J lost 0 bases, with 2 bases between them. A note on this clone: Its antigen is unidentified.

The source is a woman in her forties or fifties with HIV. Material: unsorted PBMCs, obtained 3.1 years after starting antiretroviral therapy. This rearrangement joins TRBV6-6 to TRBJ1-3; D remains unclear. In DNA, the CDR3 is TGTGCCAGCCGCTCTGGAAACACCATATATTTT. This codes for CASRSGNTIYF.